A single sample gave rise to the 8 T cell receptor beta chains below, sequenced in a study of T cells in Graves' hyperthyroidism and ophthalmopathy. RNA transcripts provided the source from which TCR beta CDR3 regions were amplified. TCR CDR3 regions were first amplified by RT-PCR with HTBI primers. TCRdb called the multiplex PCR reads again in MiXCR, with one record for every CDR3 protein. The sample has 550,000 to 650,000 distinct CDR3 sequences; approximately 14% are singletons. The sample consisted of blood. Receptors were obtained from a woman between 40 and 50 years old with Graves' hyperthyroidism.

The CDR3 loop is CSATTGLAGVPDTQYF. The CDR3 DNA reads TGCAGTGCTACGACCGGACTAGCGGGAGTTCCAGATACGCAGTATTTT. The J gene is TRBJ2-3, the V gene TRBV20-1; 13 nucleotides align to TRBD2. The CDR3 sequence is 16 residues long. The trim removed 4 bases at V and 4 bases at J, leaving 8 bases unmatched. In germline, CDR1 is DFQATT, CDR2 SNEGSKA (reference sequence).

This clonotype was found many times. V usage is TRBV18 and J usage is TRBJ1-3; D is undetermined. Germline-derived CDR1 and CDR2 are KGHSH and LQKENI. This CDR3 has 15 residues. V lost 6 bases to trimming and J lost 0 bases, with 12 bases between them. CDR3 sequence (DNA): TGTGCCAGCTCTCCCGACGGGAACTCTGGAAACACCATATATTTT. Protein sequence: CASSPDGNSGNTIYF. Complete variable domain (other parts from reference TRBV18 and TRBJ1-3): NAGVMQNPRHLVRRRGQEARLRCSPMKGHSHVYWYRQLPEEGLKFMVYLQKENIIDESGMPKERFSAEFPKEGPSILRIQQVVRGDSAAYFCASSPDGNSGNTIYFGEGSWLTVV.

This clonotype was seen a few times. The rearrangement links TRBV30 to TRBJ1-4, with TRBD1 identical over 8 bases. CDR1 and CDR2 (germline): GTSNPN, SVGIG (reference sequence). The CDR3 runs to 14 residues. Germline trimming cut 2 bases from V and 4 bases from J; bases unmatched to any gene: 3. The CDR3 spells CAWSRTGHNEKLFF. CDR3 nucleotides: TGTGCCTGGAGTAGGACAGGGCATAATGAAAAACTGTTTTTT.

Ten or more counts support this clonotype. This chain joins TRBV5-1 and TRBJ2-3, with 7 bases fitting TRBD2. Trimming removed 0 bases from V and 1 base from J; junction bases left unmatched: 8. CDR3 length: 17 amino acids. The germline V gene has CDR1 SGHRS and CDR2 YFSETQ. The CDR3 here is CASSLAKWEGRTDTQYF. CDR3 bases: TGCGCCAGCAGCTTGGCAAAATGGGAGGGCCGCACAGATACGCAGTATTTT.

This clonotype was picked up many times. This rearrangement joins TRBV7-2 to TRBJ1-1, with unresolved D. The length of the CDR3 is 14 residues. The V and J ends lost 1 base and 0 bases respectively, with 6 bases between them. Per germline, CDR1 SGHTA and CDR2 FQGNSA. The CDR3 DNA reads as TGTGCCAGCAGCTTAGGGATGGTGAACACTGAAGCTTTCTTT. Translating gives CASSLGMVNTEAFF.

The chain is built from TRBV6-1 and TRBJ2-7; D is possibly TRBD1 (6 bases). Trimming removed 7 bases at V and 2 bases at J, with 15 bases between. This CDR3 has 14 amino acids. Per the germline V gene, CDR1 is MNHNS and CDR2 is SASEGT. As DNA, the CDR3 is TGTGCCAGCAACCGGGACACCACCACCTACGAGCAGTACTTC. This encodes CASNRDTTTYEQYF.

This clonotype showed up many times. The J gene is TRBJ1-1, the V gene TRBV28; D unresolved. The ends were cut back, 5 bases at V and 1 base at J, with 14 bases in the middle. The CDR3 has 15 residues. Germline lookup yields CDR1 MDHEN and CDR2 SYDVKM. The CDR3 DNA reads TGTGCCAGCAGTCCCCCAGCGGGTTCGAACACTGAAGCTTTCTTT. Its translation: CASSPPAGSNTEAFF.

Ten or more counts support this clonotype. The rearrangement links TRBV27 to TRBJ2-7, with D possibly being TRBD1 (6 bases). The germline CDR1 and CDR2 sequences are MNHEY and SMNVEV (reference sequence). V dropped 6 bases and J dropped 0 bases, with 21 bases sitting between them. This CDR3 is built from 17 residues. The CDR3, as DNA: TGTGCCAGCAGGCCCGGGACAACTCCATCTAGCTCCTACGAGCAGTACTTC. It is translated as CASRPGTTPSSSYEQYF.